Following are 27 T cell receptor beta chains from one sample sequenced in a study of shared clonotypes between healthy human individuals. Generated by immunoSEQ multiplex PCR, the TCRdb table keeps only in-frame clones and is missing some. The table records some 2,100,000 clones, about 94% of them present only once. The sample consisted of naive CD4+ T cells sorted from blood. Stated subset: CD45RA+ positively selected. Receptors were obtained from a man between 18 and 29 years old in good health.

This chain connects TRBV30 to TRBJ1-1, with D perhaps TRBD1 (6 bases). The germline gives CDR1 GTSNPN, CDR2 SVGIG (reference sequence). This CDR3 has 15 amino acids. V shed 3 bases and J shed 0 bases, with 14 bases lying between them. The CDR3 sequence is CAWRPLDSLNTEAFF. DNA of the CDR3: TGTGCCTGGAGACCTTTGGACAGTTTGAACACTGAAGCTTTCTTT.

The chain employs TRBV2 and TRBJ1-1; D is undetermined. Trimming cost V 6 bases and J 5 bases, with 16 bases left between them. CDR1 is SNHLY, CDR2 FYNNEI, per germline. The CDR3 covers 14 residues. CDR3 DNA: TGTGCCAGCAGCCTCCAGAGGGAAGGAACTGAAGCTTTCTTT. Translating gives CASSLQREGTEAFF.

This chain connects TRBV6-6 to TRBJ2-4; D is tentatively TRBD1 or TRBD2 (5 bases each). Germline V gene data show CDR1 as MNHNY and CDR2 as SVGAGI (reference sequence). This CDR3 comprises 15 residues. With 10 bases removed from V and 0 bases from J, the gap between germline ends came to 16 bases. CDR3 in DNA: TGTGCCACAGGCCTGGGGGAACTAGCCAAAAACATTCAGTACTTC. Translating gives CATGLGELAKNIQYF.

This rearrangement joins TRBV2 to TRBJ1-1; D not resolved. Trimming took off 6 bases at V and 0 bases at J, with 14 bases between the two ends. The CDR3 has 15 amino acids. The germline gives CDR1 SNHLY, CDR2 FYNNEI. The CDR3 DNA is TGTGCCAGCAGAGCCGGGCCTTCCATGAACACTGAAGCTTTCTTT. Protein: CASRAGPSMNTEAFF.

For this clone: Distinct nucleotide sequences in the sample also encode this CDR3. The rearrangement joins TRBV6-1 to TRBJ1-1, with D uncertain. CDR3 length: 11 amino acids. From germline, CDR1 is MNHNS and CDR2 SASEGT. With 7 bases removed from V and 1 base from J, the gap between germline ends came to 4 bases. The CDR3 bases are TGTGCCAGCAATAGGAACACTGAAGCTTTCTTT. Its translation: CASNRNTEAFF.

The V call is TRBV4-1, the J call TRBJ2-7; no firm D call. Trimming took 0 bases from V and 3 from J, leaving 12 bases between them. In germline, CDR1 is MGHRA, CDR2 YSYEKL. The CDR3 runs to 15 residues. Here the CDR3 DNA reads TGCGCCAGCAGCCAAGATTTCCCGGCTGGCTACGAGCAGTACTTC. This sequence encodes CASSQDFPAGYEQYF.

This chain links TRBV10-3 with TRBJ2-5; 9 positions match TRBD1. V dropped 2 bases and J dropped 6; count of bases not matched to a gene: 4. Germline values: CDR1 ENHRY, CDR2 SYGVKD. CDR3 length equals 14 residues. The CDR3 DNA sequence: TGTGCCATCAGTGAGCTGGGACAGGGAAAGACCCAGTACTTC. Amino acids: CAISELGQGKTQYF.

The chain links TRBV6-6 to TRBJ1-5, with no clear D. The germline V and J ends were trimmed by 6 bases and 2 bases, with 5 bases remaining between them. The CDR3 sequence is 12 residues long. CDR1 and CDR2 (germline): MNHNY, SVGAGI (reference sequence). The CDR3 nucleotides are TGTGCCAGCAGAGCCCGCAATCAGCCCCAGCATTTT. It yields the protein CASRARNQPQHF.

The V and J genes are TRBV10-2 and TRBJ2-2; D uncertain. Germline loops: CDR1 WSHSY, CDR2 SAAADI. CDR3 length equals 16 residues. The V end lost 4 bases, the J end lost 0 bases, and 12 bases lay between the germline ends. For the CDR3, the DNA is TGCGCCAGCAGTGTGTTACTGATCGCGAACACCGGGGAGCTGTTTTTT. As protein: CASSVLLIANTGELFF.

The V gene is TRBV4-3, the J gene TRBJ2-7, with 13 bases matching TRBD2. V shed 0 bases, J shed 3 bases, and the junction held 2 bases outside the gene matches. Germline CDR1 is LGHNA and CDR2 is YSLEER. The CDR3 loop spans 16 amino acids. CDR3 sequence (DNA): TGCGCCAGCAGCCAAGAACGGACTAGCGGGAGCTACGAGCAGTACTTC. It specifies CASSQERTSGSYEQYF.

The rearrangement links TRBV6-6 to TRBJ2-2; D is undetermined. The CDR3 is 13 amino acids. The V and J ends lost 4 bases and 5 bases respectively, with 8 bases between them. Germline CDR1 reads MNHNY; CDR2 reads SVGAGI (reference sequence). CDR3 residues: CASSWVDTGELFF. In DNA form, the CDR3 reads TGTGCCAGCAGTTGGGTTGATACCGGGGAGCTGTTTTTT.

The CDR3 reads CASRTGLSGGDEQFF. In DNA form, the CDR3 reads TGTGCCAGCAGGACGGGCCTCTCGGGGGGCGATGAGCAGTTCTTC. The chain joins TRBV6-6 to TRBJ2-1, with D possibly matching TRBD2 (7 bases). Trimming shortened V by 6 bases and J by 8 bases, and 20 bases separated the two germline ends. Germline-derived CDR1 and CDR2 are MNHNY and SVGAGI (reference sequence). This CDR3 comprises 15 residues.

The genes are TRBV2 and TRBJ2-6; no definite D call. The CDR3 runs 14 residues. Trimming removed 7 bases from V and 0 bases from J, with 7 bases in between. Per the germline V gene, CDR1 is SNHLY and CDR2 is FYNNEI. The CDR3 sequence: CASIRVSGANVLTF. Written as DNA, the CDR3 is TGTGCCAGCATTCGCGTCTCTGGGGCCAACGTCCTGACTTTC.

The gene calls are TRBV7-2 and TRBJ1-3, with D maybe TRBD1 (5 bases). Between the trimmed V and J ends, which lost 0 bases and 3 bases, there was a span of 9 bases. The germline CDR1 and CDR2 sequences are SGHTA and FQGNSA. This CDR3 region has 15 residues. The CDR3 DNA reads TGTGCCAGCAGCTTAGCTCCAGGGCTTGGAAACACCATATATTTT. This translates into CASSLAPGLGNTIYF.

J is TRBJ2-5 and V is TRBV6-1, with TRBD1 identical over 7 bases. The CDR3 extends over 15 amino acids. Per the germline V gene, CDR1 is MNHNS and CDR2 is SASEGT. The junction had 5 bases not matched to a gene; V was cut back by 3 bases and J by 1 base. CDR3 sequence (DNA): TGTGCCAGCAGTGACCTAGACAGGGTCCAAGAGACCCAGTACTTC. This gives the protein CASSDLDRVQETQYF.

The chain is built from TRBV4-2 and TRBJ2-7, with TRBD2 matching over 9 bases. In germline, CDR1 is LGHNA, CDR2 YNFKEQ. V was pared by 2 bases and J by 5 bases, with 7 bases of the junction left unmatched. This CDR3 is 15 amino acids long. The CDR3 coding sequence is TGTGCCAGCAGCCAATTAGCGGGAGTATTTCACGAGCAGTACTTC. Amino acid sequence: CASSQLAGVFHEQYF.

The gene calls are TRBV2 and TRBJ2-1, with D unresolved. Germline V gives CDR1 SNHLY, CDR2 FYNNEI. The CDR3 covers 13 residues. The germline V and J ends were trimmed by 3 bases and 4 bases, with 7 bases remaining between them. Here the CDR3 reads CASSDWSYNEQFF. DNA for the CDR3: TGTGCCAGCAGTGACTGGAGTTACAATGAGCAGTTCTTC.

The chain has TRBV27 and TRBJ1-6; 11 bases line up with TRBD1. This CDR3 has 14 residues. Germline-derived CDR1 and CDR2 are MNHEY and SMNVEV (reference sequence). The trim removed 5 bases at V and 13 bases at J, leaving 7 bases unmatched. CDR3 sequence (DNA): TGTGCCAGCAGTCCGGTGGACAGGGGGCGCCCCCTCCACTTT. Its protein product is CASSPVDRGRPLHF.

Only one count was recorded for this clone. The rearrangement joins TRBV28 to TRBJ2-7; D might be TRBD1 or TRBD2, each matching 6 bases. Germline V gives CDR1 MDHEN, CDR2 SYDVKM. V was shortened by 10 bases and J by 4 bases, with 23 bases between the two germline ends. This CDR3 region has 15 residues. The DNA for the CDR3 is TGTGCCATCTCACCGAGGGCCGGGGGCCTTTACGAGCAGTACTTC. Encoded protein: CAISPRAGGLYEQYF.

The CDR3 here is CTSRRPIDSGNTIYF. Here the CDR3 DNA reads TGCACCAGCAGACGTCCGATAGACTCTGGAAACACCATATATTTT. The chain has TRBV1 and TRBJ1-3. TRBV1 is a pseudogene segment. The CDR3 has 15 amino acids.

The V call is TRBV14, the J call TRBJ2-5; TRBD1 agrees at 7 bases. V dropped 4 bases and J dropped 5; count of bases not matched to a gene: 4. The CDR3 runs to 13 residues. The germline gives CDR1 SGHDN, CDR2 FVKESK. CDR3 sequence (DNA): TGTGCCAGCAGCCGAGGACAGGTGGAGACCCAGTACTTC. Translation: CASSRGQVETQYF.

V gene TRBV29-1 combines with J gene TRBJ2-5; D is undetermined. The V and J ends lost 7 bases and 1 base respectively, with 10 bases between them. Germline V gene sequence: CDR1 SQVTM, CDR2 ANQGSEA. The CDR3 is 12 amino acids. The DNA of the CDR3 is TGCAGCGCCTTGCACAGCCAAGAGACCCAGTACTTC. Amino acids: CSALHSQETQYF.

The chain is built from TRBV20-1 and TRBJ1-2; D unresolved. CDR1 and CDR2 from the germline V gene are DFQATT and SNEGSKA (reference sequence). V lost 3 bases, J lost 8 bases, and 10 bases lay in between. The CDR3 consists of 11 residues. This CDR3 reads CSARTTAGYTF. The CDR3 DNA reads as TGCAGTGCTAGGACAACAGCGGGCTACACCTTC.

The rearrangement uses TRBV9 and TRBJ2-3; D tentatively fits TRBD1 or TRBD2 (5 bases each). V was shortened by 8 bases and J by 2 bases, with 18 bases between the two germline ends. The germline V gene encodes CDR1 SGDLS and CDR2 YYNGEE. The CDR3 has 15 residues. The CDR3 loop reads CASTGGGGSTDTQYF. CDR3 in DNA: TGTGCCAGTACAGGAGGTGGCGGATCCACAGATACGCAGTATTTT.

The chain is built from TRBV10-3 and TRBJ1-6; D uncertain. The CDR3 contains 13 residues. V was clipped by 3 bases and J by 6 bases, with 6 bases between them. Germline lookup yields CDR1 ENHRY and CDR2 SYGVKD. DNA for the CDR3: TGTGCCATCAGTGACAGGACTAATTCACCCCTCCACTTT. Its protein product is CAISDRTNSPLHF.

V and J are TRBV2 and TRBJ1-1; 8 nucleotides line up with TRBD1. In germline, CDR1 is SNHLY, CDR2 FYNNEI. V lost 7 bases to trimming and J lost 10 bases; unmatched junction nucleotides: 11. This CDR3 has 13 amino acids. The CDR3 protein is CASTQGQGSIAFF. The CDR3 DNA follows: TGTGCCAGCACTCAAGGACAGGGAAGCATAGCTTTCTTT.

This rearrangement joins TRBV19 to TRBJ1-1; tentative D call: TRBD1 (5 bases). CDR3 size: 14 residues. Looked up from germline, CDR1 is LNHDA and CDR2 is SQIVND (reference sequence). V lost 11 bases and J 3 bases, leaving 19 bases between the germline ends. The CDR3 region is CAVSEGIGDTEAFF. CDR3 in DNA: TGTGCCGTATCAGAGGGGATAGGGGACACTGAAGCTTTCTTT. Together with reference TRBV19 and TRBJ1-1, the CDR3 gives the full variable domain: DGGITQSPKYLFRKEGQNVTLSCEQNLNHDAMYWYRQDPGQGLRLIYYSQIVNDFQKGDIAEGYSVSREKKESFPLTVTSAQKNPTAFYLCAVSEGIGDTEAFFGQGTRLTVV.